This passage covers 31 T cell receptor beta chains from one sample sequenced in a study of T cells in Graves' hyperthyroidism and ophthalmopathy. It was RNA transcripts that yielded the amplified TCR beta CDR3 regions. TCR CDR3 underwent first-round RT-PCR with the HTBI primer set. Each CDR3 protein is one row after TCRdb ran MiXCR on the multiplex PCR reads. The sample comprises nearly 600,000 distinct CDR3 sequences, approximately 15% of which are singletons, and 5% to 7% rests with the top ten. What was sequenced was blood. These receptor sequences come from a woman aged 25 to 39 with Graves' hyperthyroidism that later progressed to Graves' ophthalmopathy.

This clonotype was picked up a small number of times. V gene TRBV9 combines with J gene TRBJ2-4; possibly TRBD2 for D (5 bases). This CDR3 has 14 residues. Trimming removed 6 bases from V and 5 bases from J, with 15 bases in between. Germline assignment: CDR1 SGDLS and CDR2 YYNGEE. The CDR3 region has the DNA TGTGCCAGCACCCCCGGGGTATCTCAAAACATTCAGTACTTC. Protein sequence: CASTPGVSQNIQYF.

This clonotype was observed a handful of times. The chain employs TRBV5-6 and TRBJ1-6, with 7 bases aligning to TRBD1. Germline V gene data show CDR1 as SGHDT and CDR2 as YYEEEE. The J segment lost 4 bases and the V segment lost 3 bases, leaving 7 bases of the junction unmatched. There are 16 residues in the CDR3. The CDR3 reads CASSYDGTEYNSPLHF. DNA for the CDR3: TGTGCCAGCAGCTACGATGGGACAGAATATAATTCACCCCTCCACTTT. The full variable domain, its missing parts supplied by reference TRBV5-6 and TRBJ1-6, is DAGVTQSPTHLIKTRGQQVTLRCSPKSGHDTVSWYQQALGQGPQFIFQYYEEEERQRGNFPDRFSGHQFPNYSSELNVNALLLGDSALYLCASSYDGTEYNSPLHFGNGTRLTVT.

The chain uses TRBV30 and TRBJ2-3; unclear D gene. Germline CDR1 GTSNPN, CDR2 SVGIG (reference sequence). This CDR3 has 11 residues. V lost 3 bases and J 10 bases, leaving 11 bases between the germline ends. The CDR3 loop reads CAWSSPNAQYF. The CDR3 coding sequence is TGTGCCTGGAGCTCTCCCAACGCGCAGTATTTT.

The gene calls are TRBV19 and TRBJ1-2; 7 nucleotides align to TRBD1. V was pared by 4 bases and J by 2 bases, with 7 bases of the junction left unmatched. Germline values: CDR1 LNHDA, CDR2 SQIVND (reference sequence). CDR3 length: 15 residues. The DNA for the CDR3 is TGTGCCAGTAGTAGGGGACAGAGCGGGAACTATGGCTACACCTTC. It encodes CASSRGQSGNYGYTF.

This clonotype has ten or more counts. J is TRBJ1-1 and V is TRBV7-2, with D perhaps TRBD1 (6 bases). CDR3 length: 12 amino acids. Germline V CDR1 and CDR2: SGHTA, FQGNSA. V lost 4 bases and J lost 9, with 12 bases in between. This chain's CDR3 is CASSYGQTQAFF. The CDR3 DNA sequence: TGTGCCAGCAGCTATGGACAGACCCAAGCTTTCTTT.

This clonotype came up a few times. The rearrangement uses TRBV5-6 and TRBJ2-7; the match to TRBD2 covers 12 bases. The V segment lost 4 bases and the J segment 0 bases; nucleotides outside the gene matches: 8. This CDR3 region has 17 residues. Germline V gene data show CDR1 as SGHDT and CDR2 as YYEEEE. The CDR3 DNA sequence: TGTGCCAGCAGCGGATCCGGGACTAGCGGGCCCTCCTACGAGCAGTACTTC. As protein: CASSGSGTSGPSYEQYF.

A note on this clonotype: A much larger clonotype is one base distant, so this may be a read error. V is TRBV19 and J is TRBJ1-1, with TRBD1 identical over 7 bases. Germline V gives CDR1 LNHDA, CDR2 SQIVND (reference sequence). The CDR3 is made up of 14 amino acids. V gave up 5 bases and J gave up 2 bases; unmatched junction bases: 5. The CDR3 DNA reads TGTGCCAGTAGTGGACAGGTGATAAACACTGAAGCTTTCTTT. It specifies CASSGQVINTEAFF.

This clonotype was seen repeatedly, ten times or more. The chain employs TRBV19 and TRBJ1-5; a weak D match, TRBD1 (5 bases). Trimming removed 7 bases at V and 3 bases at J, with 13 bases between. The CDR3 length is 14 residues. The germline V gene encodes CDR1 LNHDA and CDR2 SQIVND (reference sequence). CDR3 residues: CASTFTGLNQPQHF. The CDR3 bases are TGTGCCAGTACCTTTACAGGACTCAATCAGCCCCAGCATTTT.

The V call is TRBV20-1, the J call TRBJ2-2; 12 nucleotides align to TRBD2. The CDR3 contains 15 residues. Germline lookup yields CDR1 DFQATT and CDR2 SNEGSKA (reference sequence). J was trimmed by 3 bases and V by 6 bases; bases with no gene match: 5. The CDR3 spells CSAPGLAGYTGELFF. The CDR3 bases are TGCAGTGCGCCGGGACTAGCGGGTTACACCGGGGAGCTGTTTTTT.

As for this clonotype: Relative to the germline gene, one junction end is altered; a read error may explain this. The gene calls are TRBV29-1 and TRBJ1-1, with 10 nucleotides matching TRBD1. Per the germline V gene, CDR1 is SQVTM and CDR2 is ANQGSEA. The CDR3 sequence is 12 residues long. CDR3 protein: CSVVGDRGEDFF. The CDR3, as DNA: TGCAGCGTTGTCGGGGACAGGGGAGAAGATTTCTTT.

V is TRBV15 and J is TRBJ1-5, with D maybe TRBD1 (6 bases). CDR1 LNHNV and CDR2 YYDKDF come from the germline V gene (reference sequence). Trimming removed 1 base at V and 3 bases at J, with 10 bases between. This CDR3 spans 15 amino acids. The CDR3 region is CATSRVGQINQPQHF. CDR3 in DNA: TGTGCCACCAGCAGAGTAGGACAGATCAATCAGCCCCAGCATTTT.

The rearrangement uses TRBV5-1 and TRBJ1-1; weak D call: TRBD1 (5 bases). Between the trimmed V and J ends, which lost 3 bases and 1 base, there was a span of 10 bases. The germline V gene has CDR1 SGHRS and CDR2 YFSETQ. The CDR3 is 14 amino acids. CDR3 loop: CASSSLQENTEAFF. For the CDR3, the DNA is TGCGCCAGCAGCTCCTTACAGGAGAACACTGAAGCTTTCTTT.

This clonotype has at least ten counts. The chain has TRBV15 and TRBJ2-1; 7 bases agree with TRBD2. This CDR3 comprises 15 residues. The V gene's germline CDR1 is LNHNV and CDR2 YYDKDF (reference sequence). The V gene end was trimmed by 7 bases and the J gene end by 9 bases; junction bases not matched to a gene: 15. As DNA, the CDR3 is TGTGCCACCACCTTCGACTCGCGGGAGCTCGGTGAGCAGTTCTTC. It yields the protein CATTFDSRELGEQFF.

At least ten counts were recorded for this clonotype. The CDR3 is CATGQGHETQYF. Here the CDR3 DNA reads TGTGCCACCGGACAGGGGCACGAGACCCAGTACTTC. The chain links TRBV24-1 to TRBJ2-5; 9 bases align to TRBD1. J gave up 5 bases and V 9 bases, and 3 bases lay outside the gene matches. Germline assignment: CDR1 KGHDR and CDR2 SFDVKD. The CDR3 contains 12 residues.

The CDR3 here is CASSQVFGTGGYEAFF. The CDR3 DNA reads as TGCGCCAGCAGCCAAGTCTTTGGCACAGGGGGCTATGAGGCTTTCTTT. The chain couples TRBV4-1 to TRBJ1-1, with 9 bases matching TRBD1. The trim removed 1 base at V and 11 bases at J, leaving 14 bases unmatched. Germline values: CDR1 MGHRA, CDR2 YSYEKL. CDR3 length: 16 residues.

Ten or more counts support this clonotype. This chain uses TRBV5-8 with TRBJ2-7; D is uncertain. The V and J ends lost 7 bases and 6 bases respectively, with 11 bases between them. CDR1 SGHTS and CDR2 YDEGEE come from the germline V gene. The CDR3 extends over 11 amino acids. The CDR3 nucleotides are TGTGCCAGCGGACCCCCAGCCGAGCAGTACTTC. This translates into CASGPPAEQYF.

This clonotype was recorded many times. This rearrangement joins TRBV27 to TRBJ2-7; D is unclear. CDR3 length equals 12 residues. V gave up 6 bases and J gave up 2 bases, with 8 bases separating them. Germline CDR1 and CDR2: MNHEY and SMNVEV (reference sequence). CDR3 bases: TGTGCCAGCAGAGCACCCCCCTACGAGCAGTACTTC. It codes for CASRAPPYEQYF.

In its sample, this clonotype was seen many times. This rearrangement joins TRBV2 to TRBJ1-5; D call uncertain. The CDR3 has 15 amino acids. Trimming cost V 4 bases and J 4 bases, with 14 bases left between them. From germline, CDR1 is SNHLY and CDR2 FYNNEI. Here the CDR3 DNA reads TGTGCCAGCAGTGCGGTCAAAGGAATTAATCAGCCCCAGCATTTT. This translates into CASSAVKGINQPQHF.

V is TRBV20-1 and J is TRBJ2-2; the D is unclear. Per the germline V gene, CDR1 is DFQATT and CDR2 is SNEGSKA (reference sequence). This CDR3 contains 13 residues. V lost 3 bases, J lost 5 bases, and 10 bases lay in between. For the CDR3, the DNA is TGCAGTGCTAGTGATGGGCTAACCGGGGAGCTGTTTTTT. It translates to CSASDGLTGELFF.

This clonotype was found many times. V gene TRBV20-1 combines with J gene TRBJ1-5; possible D gene TRBD1, 5 bases. Germline V gives CDR1 DFQATT, CDR2 SNEGSKA (reference sequence). V lost 3 bases, J lost 3 bases, and 15 bases lay in between. This CDR3 has 15 residues. The CDR3, as DNA: TGCAGTGCTAGTCGGGGGTCTTTTATCAATCAGCCCCAGCATTTT. As protein: CSASRGSFINQPQHF.

The chain links TRBV29-1 to TRBJ2-1; D perhaps matches TRBD2 (6 bases). The CDR3 runs 15 residues. Deletions cut 2 bases from V and 2 bases from J, with 13 bases between. Germline V gene lookup returns CDR1 SQVTM and CDR2 ANQGSEA. The CDR3 coding sequence is TGCAGCGTTGAATTCGGGAGAAGAACCTACAATGAGCAGTTCTTC. It is translated as CSVEFGRRTYNEQFF.

This clonotype was counted at least ten times. The chain is built from TRBV5-6 and TRBJ1-1; D ambiguous. The CDR3 has 15 amino acids. Trimming took off 2 bases at V and 0 bases at J, with 11 bases between the two ends. From germline, CDR1 is SGHDT and CDR2 YYEEEE. CDR3: CASSFFQEVNTEAFF. CDR3 DNA: TGTGCCAGCAGCTTTTTTCAGGAGGTGAACACTGAAGCTTTCTTT.

In this sample, this clonotype turned up a few times. J is TRBJ1-2 and V is TRBV7-2; D is unclear. CDR1 SGHTA and CDR2 FQGNSA come from the germline V gene. The CDR3 extends over 13 amino acids. With 5 bases removed from V and 3 bases from J, the gap between germline ends came to 10 bases. Here the CDR3 DNA reads TGTGCCAGCAGCCTTGGACGGTACTATGGCTACACCTTC. Its protein is CASSLGRYYGYTF.

This clonotype has at least ten counts. V usage is TRBV27 and J usage is TRBJ2-7; the D gene is possibly TRBD1 (6 bases). Looked up from germline, CDR1 is MNHEY and CDR2 is SMNVEV (reference sequence). V was shortened by 6 bases and J by 6 bases, with 21 bases between the two germline ends. The CDR3 is made up of 15 amino acids. CDR3 sequence: CASSTGEGDWREQYF. CDR3 bases: TGTGCCAGCAGCACCGGAGAGGGGGATTGGCGCGAGCAGTACTTC.

The chain carries TRBV7-9 and TRBJ2-5, with D possibly matching TRBD2 (6 bases). The CDR3 totals 16 residues. Germline CDR1 reads SEHNR; CDR2 reads FQNEAQ (reference sequence). V was shortened by 4 bases and J by 12 bases, with 27 bases between the two germline ends. CDR3 sequence: CASSSAELGTPVRKYF. CDR3 DNA: TGTGCCAGCAGCTCCGCAGAACTCGGGACTCCAGTGAGGAAGTACTTC. The variable domain in full, completed from reference TRBV7-9 and TRBJ2-5, reads DTGVSQNPRHKITKRGQNVTFRCDPISEHNRLYWYRQTLGQGPEFLTYFQNEAQLEKSRLLSDRFSAERPKGSFSTLEIQRTEQGDSAMYLCASSSAELGTPVRKYFGPGTRLLVL.

The chain has TRBV5-1 and TRBJ2-7; D might be TRBD2 (6 bases). Germline V gives CDR1 SGHRS, CDR2 YFSETQ. With 7 bases removed from V and 5 bases from J, the gap between germline ends came to 19 bases. The CDR3 sequence is 14 residues long. DNA for the CDR3: TGCGCCAGCCGGGAGCAGCTTGGACTCGACGAGCAGTACTTC. Protein: CASREQLGLDEQYF.

The V gene is TRBV29-1, the J gene TRBJ2-3; 9 nucleotides align to TRBD2. CDR1 is SQVTM and CDR2 is ANQGSEA in the germline V gene. Trimming took 6 bases from V and 6 from J; bases not matched to a gene: 10. CDR3 length: 14 amino acids. CDR3 nucleotide sequence: TGCAGCGTGGGGACTAGCAGCCCGACGGATACGCAGTATTTT. As protein: CSVGTSSPTDTQYF.

To note about this clonotype: This CDR3 fails to terminate in the conserved phenylalanine or tryptophan, so it likely reflects a read error. No DNA is shown, since the ends of the CDR3 on it are uncertain; the CDR3 is the one TCRdb lists. The chain joins TRBV20-1 to TRBJ1-1; the table's D call, TRBD1, has no DNA check behind it. Including both end residues, the CDR3 is 14 amino acids long. Looked up from germline, CDR1 is DFQATT and CDR2 is SNEGSKA (reference sequence). CDR3 in amino acids: CSARRGRWDTEASL.

This clonotype was seen a handful of times. The CDR3 reads CASQGGGGQGEQYF. The CDR3 nucleotides are TGTGCCAGCCAGGGGGGGGGGGGGCAAGGCGAGCAGTACTTC. The J gene is TRBJ2-7, the V gene TRBV28; either TRBD1 or TRBD2 may fit D (7 bases each). CDR1 MDHEN and CDR2 SYDVKM come from the germline V gene. The CDR3 has 14 amino acids. V was pared by 8 bases and J by 6 bases, with 20 bases between.

As concerns this clonotype: Mismatch with germline at one junction end may stem from a read error. The J gene is TRBJ2-5, the V gene TRBV19, with D possibly TRBD2 on 5 matching bases. The CDR3 runs to 11 residues. Germline CDR1 and CDR2: LNHDA and SQIVND (reference sequence). CDR3 nucleotide sequence: TGTACCAGTAGGGCCGGGGAAACCCAGTACTTC. Translating gives CTSRAGETQYF.

The chain has TRBV10-3 and TRBJ1-2, with 9 bases fitting TRBD1. The J segment lost 5 bases and the V segment lost 6 bases, leaving 4 bases of the junction unmatched. This CDR3 has 13 amino acids. Germline CDR1 is ENHRY and CDR2 is SYGVKD. CDR3 DNA: TGTGCCATCAGCGGGGACAGGGTATATGGCTACACCTTC. It encodes CAISGDRVYGYTF.